Following are 26 T cell receptor beta chains from one sample sequenced in a study of blood T cell repertoires in COVID-19. Clones were read by immunoSEQ multiplex PCR, and TCRdb kept only the in-frame ones, dropping some. The repertoire has under 250,000 clones, around four fifths of them found once; the top ten carry more than 8%. What was sequenced was peripheral blood. The source is a woman in her 50s with acute or convalescent COVID-19.

The chain uses TRBV10-3 and TRBJ2-7, with 7 nucleotides matching TRBD2. This CDR3 contains 14 residues. The trim removed 11 bases at V and 0 bases at J, leaving 10 bases unmatched. Germline lookup yields CDR1 ENHRY and CDR2 SYGVKD. The CDR3 region is CAVKITSDSYEQYF. CDR3 nucleotides: TGTGCCGTAAAGATAACTAGCGACTCCTACGAGCAGTACTTC.

The chain joins TRBV7-2 to TRBJ1-5, with 8 positions matching TRBD1. Germline lookup yields CDR1 SGHTA and CDR2 FQGNSA. The CDR3 spans 14 residues. With V trimmed by 8 bases and J by 0 bases, 3 bases remained unmatched. The CDR3 reads CASLDRASNQPQHF. The CDR3 DNA reads TGTGCCAGCCTGGACAGGGCTAGCAATCAGCCCCAGCATTTT.

V usage is TRBV7-8 and J usage is TRBJ1-1, with D maybe TRBD1 (5 bases). The V gene lost 4 bases and the J gene lost 4 bases, with 19 bases spanning the gap. This CDR3 spans 16 amino acids. Germline V gene data show CDR1 as SGHVS and CDR2 as FQNEAQ. The CDR3 loop is CASSSTGTPGGTEAFF. Here the CDR3 DNA reads TGTGCCAGCAGCTCGACCGGGACTCCCGGGGGCACTGAAGCTTTCTTT.

This chain links TRBV5-1 with TRBJ2-3, with 11 nucleotides matching TRBD1. Germline V CDR1 and CDR2: SGHRS, YFSETQ. This CDR3 comprises 15 residues. V lost 4 bases, J lost 3 bases, and 4 bases stayed unmatched. The CDR3 loop reads CASSDGQGATDTQYF. In DNA, the CDR3 is TGCGCCAGCAGCGATGGACAGGGGGCAACAGATACGCAGTATTTT.

V is TRBV19 and J is TRBJ1-3; 8 bases fit TRBD1. CDR3 size: 15 residues. Trimming cost V 5 bases and J 4 bases; bases outside gene matches: 7. Per the germline V gene, CDR1 is LNHDA and CDR2 is SQIVND (reference sequence). CDR3 residues: CASSATGALGNTIYF. CDR3 sequence (DNA): TGTGCCAGTAGTGCGACAGGGGCGCTCGGAAACACCATATATTTT.

This chain joins TRBV11-3 and TRBJ1-1; D is unclear. The CDR3 totals 13 residues. The germline CDR1 and CDR2 sequences are SGHNT and YENEEA. Deletions cut 2 bases from V and 1 base from J, with 5 bases between. The CDR3: CASSLMRNTEAFF. The CDR3 region has the DNA TGTGCCAGCAGCTTAATGCGGAACACTGAAGCTTTCTTT.

This clone was detected only a few times. The chain is built from TRBV28 and TRBJ1-4, with D tentatively TRBD1 (6 bases). Trimming stripped 6 bases from V and 8 bases from J, with 22 bases between. CDR3 length: 16 amino acids. Germline V gives CDR1 MDHEN, CDR2 SYDVKM. CDR3 coding DNA: TGTGCCAGCAGCCAGTCGGGGGGCTGGGGTGGCGAAAAACTGTTTTTT. Translated, it gives CASSQSGGWGGEKLFF.

V gene TRBV7-2 combines with J gene TRBJ2-1; the D gene is possibly TRBD1 (6 bases). Germline values: CDR1 SGHTA, CDR2 FQGNSA. The germline V and J ends were trimmed by 5 bases and 5 bases, with 16 bases remaining between them. This CDR3 has 15 amino acids. The CDR3 nucleotides are TGTGCCAGCAGCCCGGGACACTCCAGGGACAATGAGCAGTTCTTC. Protein: CASSPGHSRDNEQFF.

The rearrangement joins TRBV6-4 to TRBJ1-1, with D possibly matching TRBD1 (5 bases). CDR3 length: 13 amino acids. Germline CDR1 and CDR2: MRHNA and SNTAGT. V lost 6 bases and J lost 1, with 9 bases in between. For the CDR3, the DNA is TGTGCCAGCAGAGTGACAGAGAACACTGAAGCTTTCTTT. Translated, it gives CASRVTENTEAFF.

DNA of the CDR3: TGTGCCAGCTCACCCCCGGGACTAGCGGGAGCCGCCTACAATGAGCAGTTCTTC. As protein: CASSPPGLAGAAYNEQFF. This chain connects TRBV18 to TRBJ2-1, with 14 bases fitting TRBD2. CDR1 is KGHSH and CDR2 is LQKENI in the germline V gene. The CDR3 is made up of 18 amino acids. V was pared by 3 bases and J by 2 bases, with 6 bases of the junction left unmatched.

This clone was recorded only once. The gene calls are TRBV7-2 and TRBJ1-1; 9 bases are shared with TRBD1. Germline V gene lookup returns CDR1 SGHTA and CDR2 FQGNSA. CDR3 length: 15 residues. V shed 0 bases and J 7 bases; nucleotides not matched to a gene: 6. CDR3 in DNA: TGTGCCAGCAGCTTAGCACCGGGACAGGGATTTGAAGCTTTCTTT. Translation gives CASSLAPGQGFEAFF.

The chain is built from TRBV29-1 and TRBJ2-7; D possibly corresponds to TRBD1 (6 bases). The CDR3 runs to 12 residues. Trimming removed 1 base from V and 7 bases from J, with 11 bases in between. Germline CDR1 and CDR2: SQVTM and ANQGSEA. DNA of the CDR3: TGCAGCGTTGAAGGGGGGCGGCGGGAGCAGTACTTC. Translated: CSVEGGRREQYF.

The chain recombines TRBV14 with TRBJ2-3; maybe TRBD1 (5 bases). CDR1 is SGHDN and CDR2 is FVKESK in the germline V gene. Trimming left V 5 bases short and J 0 bases short, with 12 bases between. This CDR3 region has 15 residues. The CDR3 sequence: CASSEAGYSTDTQYF. The CDR3 DNA reads as TGTGCCAGCAGCGAGGCAGGGTATAGCACAGATACGCAGTATTTT.

This clone was observed a single time. J is TRBJ1-2 and V is TRBV5-4; TRBD1 matches at 7 bases. The CDR3 is 15 amino acids. J lost 1 base, V lost 0 bases, and 3 bases had no gene match. CDR1 and CDR2 from the germline V gene are SGHNT and YYREEE (reference sequence). In nucleotides, the CDR3 is TGTGCCAGCAGCTTGGGAGGGGGCAGTAACTATGGCTACACCTTC. It yields the protein CASSLGGGSNYGYTF.

This clone was picked up a small number of times. The chain employs TRBV12-2 and TRBJ2-7; TRBD2, the table's D call, lacks a check against the DNA. TRBV12-2 is marked as a pseudogene. The CDR3 is made up of 15 amino acids. CDR3 nucleotides: TGTGCAAGTCGCTTAGTATGTCTAGCTCTATGCGAGCAGTACTTC. Residues: CASRLVCLALCEQYF.

V is TRBV7-3 and J is TRBJ2-2; 7 bases fit TRBD2. Trimming removed 6 bases from V and 7 bases from J; junction bases left unmatched: 17. This CDR3 contains 17 residues. Per the germline V gene, CDR1 is SGHTA and CDR2 is FQGTGA. The CDR3 sequence: CASSPTGYRGSGGELFF. The CDR3 DNA is TGTGCCAGCAGTCCCACTGGTTATCGCGGGAGTGGCGGGGAGCTGTTTTTT.

This clone has just a few counts. This chain joins TRBV5-1 and TRBJ2-1, with D possibly matching TRBD2 (5 bases). Trimming took off 3 bases at V and 0 bases at J, with 13 bases between the two ends. Per the germline V gene, CDR1 is SGHRS and CDR2 is YFSETQ. This CDR3 is built from 16 residues. DNA for the CDR3: TGCGCCAGCAGCTACTCCAGCGGTTACTCCTACAATGAGCAGTTCTTC. Residues: CASSYSSGYSYNEQFF.

This chain joins TRBV6-5 and TRBJ1-5, with TRBD1 matching over 9 bases. CDR3 length: 13 residues. Germline-derived CDR1 and CDR2 are MNHEY and SVGAGI. The CDR3 sequence is CVNMDRGNQPQHF. The CDR3 DNA reads TGTGTAAATATGGACAGGGGAAATCAGCCCCAGCATTTT.

The gene calls are TRBV7-2 and TRBJ1-6; weak D call: TRBD1 (5 bases). CDR1 is SGHTA and CDR2 is FQGNSA in the germline V gene. Trimming shortened V by 1 base and J by 10 bases, and 14 bases separated the two germline ends. The CDR3 length is 15 residues. For the CDR3, the DNA is TGTGCCAGCAGCTTAGTTTCCGGGGGGTACTCACCCCTCCACTTT. It yields the protein CASSLVSGGYSPLHF.

The chain has TRBV10-3 and TRBJ2-1; 13 nucleotides align to TRBD2. V was clipped by 7 bases and J by 8 bases; unmatched bases: 8. From germline, CDR1 is ENHRY and CDR2 SYGVKD. CDR3 length: 15 amino acids. The chain's CDR3 is CAITPGTSGKDEQFF. The DNA for the CDR3 is TGTGCCATCACCCCAGGGACTAGCGGGAAGGATGAGCAGTTCTTC.

The chain couples TRBV3-1 (or the pseudogene TRBV3-2) to TRBJ1-2; perhaps TRBD1 as D (6 bases). The CDR3 loop spans 17 amino acids. Germline V gene sequence: CDR1 LGHDT, CDR2 YNNKEL (reference sequence). Trimming removed 1 base at V and 0 bases at J, with 15 bases between. CDR3: CASSQAFRQESNYGYTF. In nucleotides, the CDR3 is TGTGCCAGCAGCCAAGCATTTAGACAGGAATCTAACTATGGCTACACCTTC.

The chain combines TRBV4-2 with TRBJ2-7; 8 bases align to TRBD2. The germline V gene encodes CDR1 LGHNA and CDR2 YNFKEQ. The CDR3 covers 15 residues. V shed 2 bases, J shed 0 bases, and the junction held 3 bases outside the gene matches. The CDR3 coding sequence is TGTGCCAGCAGCCAACTAGCGGGCTTCTCCTACGAGCAGTACTTC. Its translation: CASSQLAGFSYEQYF.

This chain joins TRBV27 and TRBJ2-7; TRBD1 agrees at 8 bases. The CDR3 covers 16 residues. The trim removed 3 bases at V and 4 bases at J, leaving 11 bases unmatched. The germline V gene has CDR1 MNHEY and CDR2 SMNVEV (reference sequence). The CDR3 sequence is CASSFQGADLPYEQYF. CDR3 sequence (DNA): TGTGCCAGCAGTTTCCAGGGGGCGGATCTCCCTTACGAGCAGTACTTC.

V gene TRBV7-2 combines with J gene TRBJ2-7, with D possibly TRBD2 on 6 matching bases. This CDR3 is built from 14 residues. V lost 3 bases to trimming and J lost 7 bases, with 16 bases between them. The germline V gene has CDR1 SGHTA and CDR2 FQGNSA. For the CDR3, the DNA is TGTGCCAGCAGCTTGGGACCCGGGGGTGAGGAGCAGTACTTC. Encoded protein: CASSLGPGGEEQYF.

This clone was counted a single time. The CDR3 DNA reads as TGTGCCAGCAGCTTTCTAGCGGGAGGGGGCAGCTCCTACAATGAGCAGTTCTTC. Its protein is CASSFLAGGGSSYNEQFF. The chain combines TRBV7-9 with TRBJ2-1; 12 nucleotides agree with TRBD2. This CDR3 has 18 residues. V shed 3 bases and J 0 bases; nucleotides not matched to a gene: 6. Germline V CDR1 and CDR2: SEHNR, FQNEAQ (reference sequence).

This clone appeared once. The chain couples TRBV19 to TRBJ1-2; 7 bases align to TRBD1. CDR1 is LNHDA, CDR2 SQIVND, per germline (reference sequence). V shed 2 bases and J 7 bases; nucleotides not matched to a gene: 10. This CDR3 has 15 residues. The CDR3 spells CASSIWRGRGVGYTF. The CDR3 nucleotides read TGTGCCAGTAGTATATGGAGGGGGCGAGGAGTTGGCTACACCTTC. Complete variable domain (other parts from reference TRBV19 and TRBJ1-2): DGGITQSPKYLFRKEGQNVTLSCEQNLNHDAMYWYRQDPGQGLRLIYYSQIVNDFQKGDIAEGYSVSREKKESFPLTVTSAQKNPTAFYLCASSIWRGRGVGYTFGSGTRLTVV.